The clone carrying this T cell receptor beta chain was counted between two and nine times. Its antigen is as yet unknown. The V and J ends lost 1 base and 4 bases respectively, with 10 bases between them. Looked up from germline, CDR1 is MGHRA and CDR2 is YSYEKL. This CDR3 comprises 14 residues. TCRdb re-called the 5' RACE reads through MiXCR, storing one row per CDR3 protein. Of approximately 100,000 distinct CDR3 sequences in the sample, 8% to 10% are singletons; the top ten hold around a tenth. These data are taken from a study of CD8 T cells in ankylosing spondylitis. Points from the study as a whole: Matched ankylosing spondylitis synovial fluid reportedly contained a significantly enriched population of disease-linked clones.

The specimen sequenced was blood, either unsorted or a sorted T cell fraction (not recorded which). This chain connects TRBV4-1 to TRBJ1-1, with D maybe TRBD1 (5 bases). The receptor's source is a male donor with ankylosing spondylitis or in good health (not recorded which). CDR3 in amino acids: CASSQGRTFTEAFF. CDR3 coding DNA: TGCGCCAGCAGCCAAGGTAGGACATTCACTGAAGCTTTCTTT.